This TCR beta chain was captured by sequencing in a study of cytomegalovirus exposure and HLA in healthy donors. This clone turned up a few times. Germline CDR1 and CDR2: PRHDT and FYEKMQ (reference sequence). Trimming stripped 5 bases from V and 2 bases from J, with 13 bases between. CDR3 length: 15 residues. 60 Vbeta and 13 Jbeta primers were used in PCR. Libraries were prepared by immunoSEQ multiplex PCR; TCRdb keeps only in-frame clonotypes and omits some of them. The sample has roughly 150,000 clones, roughly 10% seen once. Sequenced input: PBMCs. The receptor comes from a man aged 45-65 years in good health and CMV-seronegative. The chain combines TRBV13 with TRBJ2-1; D might be TRBD1 (5 bases). The CDR3 sequence is CASSPRQRTYNEQFF. The CDR3 DNA sequence: TGTGCCAGCAGCCCCCGACAGAGAACCTACAATGAGCAGTTCTTC.